The rows below give T cell receptor beta chains drawn from one sample of a study of T cells in Graves' hyperthyroidism and ophthalmopathy. TCRdb recomputed calls from the multiplex PCR reads with MiXCR, one row per CDR3 protein. The sample shows roughly 400,000 distinct CDR3 sequences, about 14% of them seen only once. Source material: blood. These receptors all stem from a man aged 45-65 years with Graves' ophthalmopathy. Each CDR3 is given with its conserved first and last residue. The D gene is left open where the match is weak. Not all rows give a size; the values are once, few, many and, for expanded clones, a class.

clone size	J gene	V gene	D gene	CDR3 protein	CDR3 DNA
few	TRBJ2-1	TRBV6-2/TRBV6-3	.	CASSYSRAGGEQFF	TGTGCCAGCAGTTACTCGAGGGCCGGCGGTGAGCAGTTCTTC
.	TRBJ2-7	TRBV30	.	CAWSPLDYEQYF	TGTGCCTGGAGTCCATTGGACTACGAGCAGTACTTC
many	TRBJ1-1	TRBV11-2	TRBD1	CASSPRTGLNTEAFF	TGTGCCAGCAGCCCTCGGACAGGCTTGAACACTGAAGCTTTCTTT
many	TRBJ2-7	TRBV6-1	.	CASSDFWDAESSYEQYF	TGTGCCAGCAGTGACTTCTGGGACGCGGAGTCCTCCTACGAGCAGTACTTC
.	TRBJ2-7	TRBV12-3/TRBV12-4	.	CASSSQPLEQYF	TGTGCCAGCAGTTCCCAACCCCTCGAGCAGTACTTC
few	TRBJ2-2	TRBV6-1	.	CASGAGNTGELFF	TGTGCCAGCGGGGCTGGTAACACCGGGGAGCTGTTTTTT
few	TRBJ2-3	TRBV5-8	.	CASVPSWGASTDTQYF	TGTGCCAGCGTCCCGTCTTGGGGGGCGAGCACAGATACGCAGTATTTT
many	TRBJ2-7	TRBV6-2/TRBV6-3	TRBD2	CASSSQRDSYEQYF	TGTGCCAGCAGTTCCCAGCGGGACTCCTACGAGCAGTACTTC
many	TRBJ2-3	TRBV12-3/TRBV12-4	.	CASSPRTRLTDTQYF	TGTGCCAGCAGTCCTCGGACCCGATTGACAGATACGCAGTATTTT
.	TRBJ2-7	TRBV2	.	CASSVSDEQYF	TGTGCCAGCAGTGTAAGTGACGAGCAGTACTTC
many	TRBJ1-6	TRBV30	.	CAWSKGPNNSPLHF	TGTGCCTGGAGTAAGGGTCCAAATAATTCACCCCTCCACTTT
many	TRBJ1-2	TRBV20-1	.	CSASERNSNYGYTF	TGCAGTGCTTCCGAACGCAATTCTAACTATGGCTACACCTTC
few	TRBJ2-5	TRBV6-5	.	CASSYSRGKKETQYF	TGTGCCAGCAGTTACTCGAGGGGCAAGAAGGAGACCCAGTACTTC
many	TRBJ1-2	TRBV5-1	.	CASSGDGLRGYTF	TGCGCCAGCAGCGGTGACGGGCTCCGCGGCTACACCTTC
many	TRBJ2-5	TRBV20-1	TRBD2	CSANVVAGVETQYF	TGCAGTGCTAATGTAGTAGCGGGAGTGGAGACCCAGTACTTC
many	TRBJ2-1	TRBV6-6	.	CASSYTRNEQFF	TGTGCCAGCAGTTACACGAGAAATGAGCAGTTCTTC
few	TRBJ1-4	TRBV5-1	.	CASSPGLAGKLFF	TGCGCCAGCAGCCCCGGACTCGCAGGGAAACTGTTTTTT
many	TRBJ2-3	TRBV27	.	CASSRVRRVPDTQYF	TGTGCCAGCAGTAGGGTCAGGAGGGTGCCAGATACGCAGTATTTT
many	TRBJ2-1	TRBV20-1	TRBD2	CSARSLAGGGYNEQFF	TGCAGTGCTAGATCCTTAGCGGGAGGCGGGTACAATGAGCAGTTCTTC
many	TRBJ2-1	TRBV12-3/TRBV12-4	TRBD1	CASSPRPGTGPYNEQFF	TGTGCCAGCAGTCCGAGGCCCGGGACAGGGCCTTACAATGAGCAGTTCTTC
few	TRBJ1-3	TRBV20-1	.	CSARDRSTGNTIYF	TGCAGTGCTAGAGATCGATCCACTGGAAACACCATATATTTT
many	TRBJ1-5	TRBV7-2	.	CASSLVMNQPQHF	TGTGCCAGCAGCCTCGTAATGAATCAGCCCCAGCATTTT
.	TRBJ2-2	TRBV11-2	.	CASSLGEFGELFF	TGTGCCAGCAGCTTGGGGGAGTTCGGGGAGCTGTTTTTT
many	TRBJ2-3	TRBV3-1	.	CASSSEIRGDTQYF	TGTGCCAGCAGCTCCGAGATCAGAGGGGATACGCAGTATTTT
many	TRBJ2-5	TRBV20-1	.	CSARTGVVETQYF	TGCAGTGCTAGAACGGGAGTAGTTGAGACCCAGTACTTC
few	TRBJ1-5	TRBV6-5	TRBD1	CASSYSHIPGQDPSNQPQHF	TGTGCCAGCAGTTACTCTCATATTCCGGGACAGGACCCTAGCAATCAGCCCCAGCATTTT
many	TRBJ1-1	TRBV30	TRBD1	CAWSVLRGRMDTEAFF	TGTGCCTGGAGTGTACTAAGGGGGCGGATGGACACTGAAGCTTTCTTT
.	TRBJ1-5	TRBV25-1	TRBD1	CASRRTGRSQPQHF	TGTGCCAGCAGGAGGACAGGGAGGAGTCAGCCCCAGCATTTT
many	TRBJ2-1	TRBV27	TRBD1	CASSWTGGKNEQFF	TGTGCCAGCAGTTGGACAGGGGGCAAGAATGAGCAGTTCTTC
.	TRBJ1-5	TRBV4-1	TRBD1	CASSRGTGGHQPQHF	TGCGCCAGCAGCCGAGGGACAGGGGGCCATCAGCCCCAGCATTTT
.	TRBJ2-7	TRBV5-1	TRBD1	CASRNTGGADEQYF	TGCGCCAGCAGAAATACAGGGGGCGCGGACGAGCAGTACTTC
many	TRBJ2-2	TRBV2	.	CASSPTGTAGTGELFF	TGTGCCAGCAGCCCCACAGGGACCGCGGGCACCGGGGAGCTGTTTTTT
.	TRBJ2-1	TRBV6-4	TRBD2	CASSDGFALTSGYNEQFF	TGTGCCAGCAGTGACGGGTTCGCCCTGACTAGCGGCTACAATGAGCAGTTCTTC
many	TRBJ1-5	TRBV12-3/TRBV12-4	TRBD1	CASSRDQGAKGNQPQHF	TGTGCCAGCAGCAGGGATCAGGGGGCAAAGGGCAATCAGCCCCAGCATTTT
.	TRBJ2-2	TRBV27	TRBD2	CASSLSLRLAGGPGELFF	TGTGCCAGCAGTTTATCGTTGAGACTAGCGGGAGGGCCCGGGGAGCTGTTTTTT
.	TRBJ2-3	TRBV10-3	.	CAIMGRAGSPPQGDTDTQYF	TGTGCCATCATGGGAAGGGCGGGATCCCCCCCCCAAGGAGATACAGATACGCAGTATTTT
few	TRBJ1-1	TRBV4-2	TRBD1	CASSHQTGGPEAFF	TGTGCCAGCAGCCATCAAACAGGGGGGCCTGAAGCTTTCTTT
many	TRBJ1-1	TRBV20-1	.	CSARYYGGRGSEAFF	TGCAGTGCTCGATATTATGGGGGGCGCGGCTCTGAAGCTTTCTTT
many	TRBJ2-3	TRBV7-9	.	CASSPSRGSTDTQYF	TGTGCCAGCAGCCCAAGCAGGGGTAGCACAGATACGCAGTATTTT
many	TRBJ1-2	TRBV3-1	TRBD1	CASSQIGQVSGYTF	TGTGCCAGCAGCCAAATTGGACAGGTTTCTGGCTACACCTTC